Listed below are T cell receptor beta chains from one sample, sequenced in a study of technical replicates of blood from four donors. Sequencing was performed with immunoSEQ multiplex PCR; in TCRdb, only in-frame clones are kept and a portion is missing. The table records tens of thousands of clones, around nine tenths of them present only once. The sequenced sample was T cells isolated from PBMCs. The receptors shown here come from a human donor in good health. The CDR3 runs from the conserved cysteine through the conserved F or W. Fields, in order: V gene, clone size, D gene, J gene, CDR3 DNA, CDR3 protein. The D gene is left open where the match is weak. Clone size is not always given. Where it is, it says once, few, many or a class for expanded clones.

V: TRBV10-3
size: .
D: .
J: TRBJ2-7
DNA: TGTGCCATCAGTGAGTCCCCGGGTTACGAGCAGTACTTC
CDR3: CAISESPGYEQYF

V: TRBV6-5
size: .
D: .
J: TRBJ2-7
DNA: TGTGCCAGCAGTTTCCGCAGCTCCTACGAGCAGTACTTC
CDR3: CASSFRSSYEQYF

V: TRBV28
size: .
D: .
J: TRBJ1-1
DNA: TGTGCCAGCAGCACAGGGACCCTGAACACTGAAGCTTTCTTT
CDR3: CASSTGTLNTEAFF

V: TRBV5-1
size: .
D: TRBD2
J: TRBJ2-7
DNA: TGCGCCAGCGGTGAGCGGGAGTATGGCGAGCAGTACTTC
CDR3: CASGEREYGEQYF

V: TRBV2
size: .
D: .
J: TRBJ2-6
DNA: TGTGCCAGCGGCCTGACTGGGGCCAACGTCCTGACTTTC
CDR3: CASGLTGANVLTF

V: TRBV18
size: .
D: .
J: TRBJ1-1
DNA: TGTGCCAGCTCACGGGTTCGAGGCCTTAACCTGAACACTGAAGCTTTCTTT
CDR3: CASSRVRGLNLNTEAFF

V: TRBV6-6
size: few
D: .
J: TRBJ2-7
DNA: TGTGCCAGCACCGGGTCGCTGAATAGCGCTACCTACGAGCAGTACTTC
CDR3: CASTGSLNSATYEQYF

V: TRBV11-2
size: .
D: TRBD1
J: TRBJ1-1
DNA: TGTGCCAGCAGCGAAGGGGGCTGGAATGAAGCTTTCTTT
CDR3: CASSEGGWNEAFF

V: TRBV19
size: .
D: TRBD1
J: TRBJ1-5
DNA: TGTGCCAGTAGTGGGACAGGGGCTCAGCCCCAGCATTTT
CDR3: CASSGTGAQPQHF

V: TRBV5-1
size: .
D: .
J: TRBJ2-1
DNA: TGCGCCAGCAGCCCGGAGGACGGATACAATGAGCAGTTCTTC
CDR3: CASSPEDGYNEQFF

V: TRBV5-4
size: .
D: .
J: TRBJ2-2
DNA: TGTGCCAGCAGTTCGGGACACGAGAACACCGGGGAGCTGTTTTTT
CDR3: CASSSGHENTGELFF

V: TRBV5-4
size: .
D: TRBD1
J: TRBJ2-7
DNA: TGTGCCAGCAGAGAAGACAGGGGGCGCGACGAGCAGTACTTC
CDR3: CASREDRGRDEQYF

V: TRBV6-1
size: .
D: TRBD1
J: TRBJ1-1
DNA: TGTGCCAGCAGTGAAGCGGGGACAGTTAACACTGAAGCTTTCTTT
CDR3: CASSEAGTVNTEAFF

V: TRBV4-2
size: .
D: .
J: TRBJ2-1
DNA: TGTGCCAGCAGCCGTCCCGTGGGACGGAGGGGGGGTGAGCAGTTCTTC
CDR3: CASSRPVGRRGGEQFF

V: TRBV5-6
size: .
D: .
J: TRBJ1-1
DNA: TGTGCCAGCAGCTTTAACAGGGTTGCTTTCTTT
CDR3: CASSFNRVAFF

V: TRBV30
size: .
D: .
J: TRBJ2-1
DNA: TGTGCCTCAATCAAAATTGCGGTAATACACAATGAGCAGTTCTTC
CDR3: CASIKIAVIHNEQFF

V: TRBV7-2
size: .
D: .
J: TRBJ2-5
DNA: TGTGCCAGCAGCTCGGGCCGGGGACAAGAGACCCAGTACTTC
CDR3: CASSSGRGQETQYF

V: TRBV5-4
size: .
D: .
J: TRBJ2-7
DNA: TGTGCCAGCAGCTTGGGGTCAGGGTCCTACGAGCAGTACTTC
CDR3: CASSLGSGSYEQYF

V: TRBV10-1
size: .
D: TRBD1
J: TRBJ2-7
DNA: TGCGCCAGCAAGGGACAGGGTTACGAGCAGTACTTC
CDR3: CASKGQGYEQYF

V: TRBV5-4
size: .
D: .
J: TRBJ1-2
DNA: TGTGCCAGCAGAAGGGACGGAGGGGTTGTGAGGTACACCTTC
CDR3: CASRRDGGVVRYTF